This TCR beta chain is from a study of blood T cell repertoires in COVID-19. Study at large: Sites in the United States, Italy and Spain provided acute and convalescent COVID-19 samples.

Between the trimmed V and J ends, which lost 4 bases and 4 bases, there was a span of 14 bases. Germline CDR1 SQVTM, CDR2 ANQGSEA. The CDR3 consists of 14 residues. In the study's own analysis: Estimation of nucleated cell counts was performed using reference gene primer amplification. Measured with immunoSEQ multiplex PCR; TCRdb has only the in-frame clones, and not every one. V, J and clone size reflect that table, while D and trimming were determined from the DNA. The sample carries 100,000 to 120,000 clones, 80% to 90% recorded once. The TCR sequence derives from a woman aged 60-70 years with acute or convalescent COVID-19. Sequencing was carried out using peripheral blood. The chain links TRBV29-1 to TRBJ1-5, with a weak D call TRBD1 (5 bases). This CDR3 is CSVGVGGDNQPQHF. The CDR3 DNA follows: TGCAGCGTTGGGGTCGGGGGGGATAATCAGCCCCAGCATTTT.